One sample yielded the 28 T cell receptor beta chains listed below, sequenced in a study of blood T cell repertoires in COVID-19. The protocol was immunoSEQ multiplex PCR, while the TCRdb copy is restricted to in-frame clones and leaves out a portion. The profile shows roughly 130,000 clones, more than 80% of them singletons. Sequences were obtained from peripheral blood. These receptors were collected from a woman aged 60-75 years with acute or convalescent COVID-19.

This clone was observed a few times. The chain carries TRBV9 and TRBJ2-1, with 15 bases matching TRBD2. V was pared by 4 bases and J by 5 bases, with 19 bases of the junction left unmatched. Per the germline V gene, CDR1 is SGDLS and CDR2 is YYNGEE. The CDR3 is made up of 21 amino acids. For the CDR3, the DNA is TGTGCCAGCAGCTCCCAACCCCGGACTAGCGGGGGGGCGGGACTTGACAATGAGCAGTTCTTC. Translating it yields CASSSQPRTSGGAGLDNEQFF.

The chain is built from TRBV5-6 and TRBJ1-1; D possibly corresponds to TRBD1 (6 bases). The germline V gene has CDR1 SGHDT and CDR2 YYEEEE. V lost 3 bases and J 5 bases, leaving 14 bases between the germline ends. The CDR3 consists of 14 residues. CDR3 region: CASSSGQPGTEAFF. CDR3 bases: TGTGCCAGCAGCTCTGGACAGCCCGGGACTGAAGCTTTCTTT.

V usage is TRBV19 and J usage is TRBJ2-2; D possibly corresponds to TRBD2 (5 bases). Trimming pared 4 bases from V and 1 base from J, leaving 10 bases between. This CDR3 has 15 residues. The germline V gene has CDR1 LNHDA and CDR2 SQIVND (reference sequence). The chain's CDR3 is CASSTDSRNTGELFF. DNA for the CDR3: TGTGCCAGTAGTACGGACTCAAGGAACACCGGGGAGCTGTTTTTT.

This clone was seen once. The rearrangement joins TRBV6-5 to TRBJ2-3; 10 bases fit TRBD2. This CDR3 is built from 15 residues. Germline CDR1 is MNHEY and CDR2 is SVGAGI. V was clipped by 8 bases and J by 4 bases; unmatched bases: 9. The CDR3 reads CASGGSGGIPDTQYF. The CDR3 nucleotides read TGTGCCAGCGGGGGTAGCGGGGGGATTCCAGATACGCAGTATTTT.

The V and J genes are TRBV30 and TRBJ1-5; possibly TRBD1 for D (6 bases). V was cut by 0 bases and J by 1 base, with 22 bases left in between. CDR1 is GTSNPN, CDR2 SVGIG, per germline (reference sequence). CDR3 size: 19 residues. The CDR3 loop is CAWSVRMGAVGRSNQPQHF. Here the CDR3 DNA reads TGTGCCTGGAGTGTACGAATGGGGGCCGTGGGAAGGAGCAATCAGCCCCAGCATTTT.

The V call is TRBV7-8, the J call TRBJ1-2; no reliable D call. The CDR3 covers 15 residues. The V gene's germline CDR1 is SGHVS and CDR2 FQNEAQ. V was clipped by 5 bases and J by 4 bases, with 17 bases between them. The CDR3 sequence: CASSPPEGSVYGYTF. The CDR3 bases are TGTGCCAGCAGCCCGCCGGAGGGTTCGGTCTATGGCTACACCTTC.

The rearrangement joins TRBV7-8 to TRBJ2-2, with D possibly matching TRBD1 (6 bases). V was cut by 0 bases and J by 4 bases, with 12 bases left in between. Germline CDR1 and CDR2: SGHVS and FQNEAQ. The CDR3 sequence is 16 residues long. The CDR3 nucleotides are TGTGCCAGCAGCTTAGCGGGGGCCCGAGGCACCGGGGAGCTGTTTTTT. Protein: CASSLAGARGTGELFF.

The chain recombines TRBV5-8 with TRBJ1-1; possible D gene TRBD1, 5 bases. Trimming took 0 bases from V and 6 from J, leaving 15 bases between them. Looked up from germline, CDR1 is SGHTS and CDR2 is YDEGEE. The CDR3 spans 15 residues. CDR3 coding DNA: TGTGCCAGCAGCTTGGGGGGCGGGAAGGGCGCTGAAGCTTTCTTT. It is translated as CASSLGGGKGAEAFF.

The rearrangement joins TRBV6-6 to TRBJ1-5; possibly TRBD1 for D (5 bases). The CDR3 has 16 amino acids. The germline gives CDR1 MNHNY, CDR2 SVGAGI (reference sequence). Trimming removed 5 bases at V and 5 bases at J, with 19 bases between. The DNA of the CDR3 is TGTGCCAGCAGTAAGGCCCCAGGGACTGAAGATCAGCCCCAGCATTTT. Encoded protein: CASSKAPGTEDQPQHF.

The rearrangement joins TRBV6-5 to TRBJ2-1; D unresolved. Germline CDR1 is MNHEY and CDR2 is SVGAGI. Trimming pared 2 bases from V and 5 bases from J, leaving 7 bases between. This CDR3 is 13 amino acids long. The CDR3 spells CASSYRQNNEQFF. The CDR3 coding sequence is TGTGCCAGCAGTTACCGCCAGAACAATGAGCAGTTCTTC.

This chain connects TRBV15 to TRBJ2-2, with D perhaps matching TRBD1 (5 bases). The CDR3 runs 16 residues. V dropped 0 bases and J dropped 9 bases, with 17 bases sitting between them. Germline V gene sequence: CDR1 LNHNV, CDR2 YYDKDF (reference sequence). This chain's CDR3 is CATSRDMGLSNRELFF. The CDR3 nucleotides read TGTGCCACCAGCAGAGATATGGGGCTGTCTAATCGGGAGCTGTTTTTT.

This chain joins TRBV24-1 and TRBJ2-4; 11 positions agree with TRBD2. Germline V gives CDR1 KGHDR, CDR2 SFDVKD. Unmatched junction bases numbered 7, after V lost 4 bases and J lost 3 bases. The CDR3 has 17 amino acids. The CDR3 is CATSDGLAGGLKNIQYF. In nucleotides, the CDR3 is TGTGCCACCAGTGACGGCCTAGCGGGGGGACTCAAAAACATTCAGTACTTC.

J is TRBJ1-4 and V is TRBV3-1 (or the pseudogene TRBV3-2); 7 nucleotides line up with TRBD1. There are 15 residues in the CDR3. The junction had 5 bases not matched to a gene; V was cut back by 2 bases and J by 5 bases. Germline CDR1 LGHDT, CDR2 YNNKEL (reference sequence). The CDR3 coding sequence is TGTGCCAGCAGCCAAAACCAGGGGGGCAATGAAAAACTGTTTTTT. Amino acids: CASSQNQGGNEKLFF.

J is TRBJ2-7 and V is TRBV20-1, with TRBD2 as a possible D gene (5 bases). The germline CDR1 and CDR2 sequences are DFQATT and SNEGSKA (reference sequence). The length of the CDR3 is 10 residues. The V gene lost 1 base and the J gene lost 7 bases, with 5 bases spanning the gap. For the CDR3, the DNA is TGCAGTGCTAGAGGGGAGGAGCAGTACGTC. It is translated as CSARGEEQYV.

The V gene is TRBV7-3, the J gene TRBJ2-3; 9 bases match TRBD2. The CDR3 covers 15 residues. Germline CDR1 and CDR2: SGHTA and FQGTGA. Trimming took 3 bases from V and 2 from J; bases not matched to a gene: 3. The CDR3 here is CASSFLAGYTDTQYF. Written as DNA, the CDR3 is TGTGCCAGCAGCTTCCTAGCGGGATACACAGATACGCAGTATTTT. The full variable domain, with the rest looked up from reference TRBV7-3 and TRBJ2-3, is GAGVSQTPSNKVTEKGKYVELRCDPISGHTALYWYRQSLGQGPEFLIYFQGTGAADDSGLPNDRFFAVRPEGSVSTLKIQRTERGDSAVYLCASSFLAGYTDTQYFGPGTRLTVL.

This chain links TRBV9 with TRBJ2-5; possibly TRBD2 for D (6 bases). Germline CDR1 reads SGDLS; CDR2 reads YYNGEE. This CDR3 is built from 16 residues. V was clipped by 3 bases and J by 5 bases, with 20 bases between them. In DNA form, the CDR3 reads TGTGCCAGCAGCGGCCCAGTCGTGGGGGGAATGGAGACCCAGTACTTC. This gives the protein CASSGPVVGGMETQYF.

This chain connects TRBV19 to TRBJ1-1; 9 bases map to TRBD1. The CDR3 spans 16 residues. The J segment lost 4 bases and the V segment lost 8 bases, leaving 14 bases of the junction unmatched. Per the germline V gene, CDR1 is LNHDA and CDR2 is SQIVND (reference sequence). CDR3 DNA sequence: TGTGCCAGTCGACGTGGGACAGGGAAGGGGAGCACTGAAGCTTTCTTT. Translated: CASRRGTGKGSTEAFF.

The chain employs TRBV5-8 and TRBJ1-1, with unresolved D. This CDR3 is built from 13 residues. V was clipped by 0 bases and J by 5 bases, with 8 bases between them. The germline V gene encodes CDR1 SGHTS and CDR2 YDEGEE. The CDR3 region is CASSLGRTTEAFF. The CDR3 nucleotides are TGTGCCAGCAGCTTGGGACGGACTACTGAAGCTTTCTTT.

The chain recombines TRBV25-1 with TRBJ1-2; TRBD1 agrees at 7 bases. CDR1 is MGHDK and CDR2 is SYGVNS in the germline V gene. After removal of 2 bases from V and 5 bases from J, the junction contained 8 bases not matched to a gene. The CDR3 consists of 15 residues. Here the CDR3 DNA reads TGTGCCAGCAGTGAAATGGTGGGACAGAGATATGGCTACACCTTC. This gives the protein CASSEMVGQRYGYTF.

This sequence joins TRBV30 and TRBJ1-6, with D hard to call. Trimming took 0 bases from V and 12 from J, leaving 9 bases between them. Germline CDR1 and CDR2: GTSNPN and SVGIG (reference sequence). CDR3 length equals 12 residues. The CDR3 region has the DNA TGTGCCTGGAGTGTATCTGCGGGACCCCTCCACTTT. This encodes CAWSVSAGPLHF.

The chain couples TRBV2 to TRBJ1-1; D is perhaps TRBD1 (6 bases). This CDR3 is built from 12 residues. Trimming removed 9 bases at V and 3 bases at J, with 11 bases between. Germline values: CDR1 SNHLY, CDR2 FYNNEI. CDR3 in amino acids: CASSRGDTEAFF. In DNA form, the CDR3 reads TGTGCCAGTTCCAGGGGTGACACTGAAGCTTTCTTT.

The V gene is TRBV27, the J gene TRBJ1-1, with D uncertain. In germline, CDR1 is MNHEY, CDR2 SMNVEV (reference sequence). The CDR3 has 15 amino acids. V gave up 3 bases and J gave up 4 bases, with 15 bases separating them. CDR3 amino acids: CASSLGYEVGTEAFF. The CDR3 DNA reads TGTGCCAGCAGTTTGGGTTACGAGGTGGGCACTGAAGCTTTCTTT.

The chain carries TRBV6-5 and TRBJ1-1, with TRBD1 identical over 9 bases. Germline V lookup: CDR1 MNHEY, CDR2 SVGAGI. Trimming took 5 bases from V and 4 from J; bases not matched to a gene: 8. This CDR3 is built from 15 residues. The CDR3: CASSQHRGQVTEAFF. The CDR3 DNA sequence: TGTGCCAGCAGTCAGCACAGGGGGCAGGTCACTGAAGCTTTCTTT.

This rearrangement joins TRBV12-3 or TRBV12-4 to TRBJ1-1; D gene unclear. The CDR3 runs 12 residues. Deletions cut 10 bases from V and 7 bases from J, with 16 bases between. The CDR3 DNA reads as TGTGCCACCTTTAACGGTCGGGGTGAAGCTTTCTTT. It encodes CATFNGRGEAFF.

This clone was detected many times. The V and J genes are TRBV5-1 and TRBJ2-2, with 9 nucleotides matching TRBD1. The CDR3 sequence is 17 residues long. Germline CDR1 SGHRS, CDR2 YFSETQ. The J segment lost 4 bases and the V segment lost 0 bases, leaving 7 bases of the junction unmatched. The CDR3 coding sequence is TGCGCCAGCAGCTTGGGGACAGGGGTCAGTGGCACCGGGGAGCTGTTTTTT. Its protein is CASSLGTGVSGTGELFF.

The CDR3 DNA reads as TGTGCCAGCAGCCATACCCAGGGAAGTAACTATGGCTACACCTTC. It codes for CASSHTQGSNYGYTF. The J gene is TRBJ1-2, the V gene TRBV7-9; D possibly corresponds to TRBD1 (5 bases). From germline, CDR1 is SEHNR and CDR2 FQNEAQ (reference sequence). With 5 bases removed from V and 1 base from J, the gap between germline ends came to 14 bases. The CDR3 sequence is 15 residues long.

V is TRBV19 and J is TRBJ1-2; tentatively, D is TRBD1 (6 bases). Trimming shortened V by 6 bases and J by 6 bases, and 17 bases separated the two germline ends. CDR3 length: 14 amino acids. Germline CDR1 is LNHDA and CDR2 is SQIVND (reference sequence). The CDR3 here is CASSAGQRQHGYTF. The CDR3 DNA reads TGTGCCAGTAGCGCAGGACAGCGCCAACATGGCTACACCTTC.

Sample share makes this clone large. The chain recombines TRBV19 with TRBJ1-5, with a possible D match to TRBD1 (6 bases). Trimming took off 2 bases at V and 3 bases at J, with 11 bases between the two ends. Per germline, CDR1 LNHDA and CDR2 SQIVND (reference sequence). CDR3 size: 15 residues. The CDR3 nucleotides are TGTGCCAGTAGTATACAGCGACAGGACAATCAGCCCCAGCATTTT. This sequence encodes CASSIQRQDNQPQHF.